This TCR beta chain was captured by sequencing in a study of long-term antiretroviral therapy in people with HIV. It was version v3.0 of the immunoSEQ assay that was run at survey level. The method was immunoSEQ multiplex PCR; TCRdb's version includes in-frame clones alone and lacks a portion of them. Of some 16,000 clones listed, around 77% were seen once; the top ten hold 11%. Material: unsorted PBMCs, obtained 2.3 years after starting antiretroviral therapy. The source of this sequence is a woman between 40 and 50 years old with HIV.

CDR3 nucleotides: TGTGCCTGGAGTGACGACGGGGGCTTGAATCCGGGAAAACTGTTTTTT. Its translation: CAWSDDGGLNPGKLFF. V is TRBV30 and J is TRBJ1-4; TRBD1 is a possible D gene (6 bases). Germline loops: CDR1 GTSNPN, CDR2 SVGIG (reference sequence). The V and J ends lost 1 base and 10 bases respectively, with 22 bases between them. The CDR3 is 16 residues long.